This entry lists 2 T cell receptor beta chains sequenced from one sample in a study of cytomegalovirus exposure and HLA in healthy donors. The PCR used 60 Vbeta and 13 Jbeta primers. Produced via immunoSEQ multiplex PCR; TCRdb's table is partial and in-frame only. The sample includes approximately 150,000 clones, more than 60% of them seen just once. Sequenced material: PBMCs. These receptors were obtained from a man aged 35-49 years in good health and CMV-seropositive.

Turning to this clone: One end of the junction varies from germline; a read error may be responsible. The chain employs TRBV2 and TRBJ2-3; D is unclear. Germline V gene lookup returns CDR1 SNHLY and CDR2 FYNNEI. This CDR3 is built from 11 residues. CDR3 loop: CASSEESTPYF. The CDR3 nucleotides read TGTGCCAGCAGTGAAGAGAGCACGCCGTATTTT.

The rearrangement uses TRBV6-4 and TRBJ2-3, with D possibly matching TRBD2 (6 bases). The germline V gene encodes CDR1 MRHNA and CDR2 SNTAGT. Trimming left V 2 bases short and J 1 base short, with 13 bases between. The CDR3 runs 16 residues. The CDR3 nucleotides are TGTGCCAGCAGTGACGGAGGGGCTAGCGGCACAGATACGCAGTATTTT. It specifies CASSDGGASGTDTQYF.